The 11 T cell receptor beta chains given below trace back to one sample, sequenced in a study of breast tumors, draining lymph nodes, adjacent tissues. TCRdb used MiXCR to reprocess the multiplex PCR reads, holding one entry per CDR3 protein. Among 100,000 or so distinct CDR3 sequences listed, approximately 22% were seen once. The lymph nodes were axillary draining lymph nodes from breast cancer patients. Input material: axillary lymph node tissue. These receptors were collected from a female donor with breast cancer. Some clones in this sample may be carry-over from other donors' samples.

This clonotype was recorded many times. The chain is built from TRBV6-6 and TRBJ1-5, with no clear D. The CDR3 has 14 residues. Looked up from germline, CDR1 is MNHNY and CDR2 is SVGAGI (reference sequence). Trimming shortened V by 6 bases and J by 2 bases, and 11 bases separated the two germline ends. This CDR3 reads CASRETGGNQPQHF. CDR3 bases: TGTGCCAGCAGAGAAACGGGAGGCAATCAGCCCCAGCATTTT.

This clonotype was counted ten times or more. This chain connects TRBV19 to TRBJ1-2, with unresolved D. The CDR3 is made up of 15 amino acids. The germline V gene has CDR1 LNHDA and CDR2 SQIVND (reference sequence). The ends were cut back, 4 bases at V and 8 bases at J, with 20 bases in the middle. The CDR3 coding sequence is TGTGCCAGTAGTACCGCCGGGCGACGGCTCATGGGCTACACCTTC. The encoded protein is CASSTAGRRLMGYTF.

This clonotype was observed at least ten times. The chain uses TRBV20-1 and TRBJ2-1; the match to TRBD2 covers 7 bases. The CDR3 is 15 residues long. After removal of 3 bases from V and 2 bases from J, the junction contained 7 bases not matched to a gene. The germline CDR1 and CDR2 sequences are DFQATT and SNEGSKA (reference sequence). As DNA, the CDR3 is TGCAGTGCTAGGAGGGAGGGGTTCACCTACAATGAGCAGTTCTTC. Its protein product is CSARREGFTYNEQFF.

The table lists this clonotype with many counts. The chain recombines TRBV6-4 with TRBJ2-3; D gene ambiguous. From germline, CDR1 is MRHNA and CDR2 SNTAGT. This CDR3 comprises 14 residues. V was shortened by 7 bases and J by 3 bases, with 14 bases between the two germline ends. The CDR3 DNA sequence: TGTGCCAGCAATGCAGGCTATGGGACAGATACGCAGTATTTT. Translation gives CASNAGYGTDTQYF.

This clonotype appeared many times. This chain connects TRBV10-3 to TRBJ2-7; 9 positions agree with TRBD1. Germline lookup yields CDR1 ENHRY and CDR2 SYGVKD. CDR3 length: 14 residues. Germline trimming cut 7 bases from V and 7 bases from J; bases unmatched to any gene: 11. CDR3: CAITPGTGRSEQYF. The CDR3 DNA sequence: TGTGCCATCACCCCCGGGACAGGGCGTAGTGAGCAGTACTTC.

Remarks on this clonotype: This sequence may be a read error, since a much larger clone differs from it by one base. The J gene is TRBJ1-3, the V gene TRBV5-6; no definite D call. The CDR3 has 15 residues. CDR1 SGHDT and CDR2 YYEEEE come from the germline V gene. V was cut by 0 bases and J by 2 bases, with 9 bases left in between. The CDR3 protein is CASSLGRGAGNTIYF. The CDR3 coding sequence is TGTGCCAGCAGCTTGGGACGGGGAGCTGGAAACACCATATATTTT.

This clonotype has a count of ten or more. The chain employs TRBV3-1 and TRBJ2-7; D not resolved. In germline, CDR1 is LGHDT, CDR2 YNNKEL (reference sequence). Trimming left V 1 base short and J 2 bases short, with 0 bases between. The CDR3 totals 11 residues. For the CDR3, the DNA is TGTGCCAGCAGCCAAGCCTACGAGCAGTACTTC. Translated, it gives CASSQAYEQYF.

This clonotype was counted ten times or more. This sequence joins TRBV20-1 and TRBJ2-2; D uncertain. Per the germline V gene, CDR1 is DFQATT and CDR2 is SNEGSKA (reference sequence). Trimming shortened V by 6 bases and J by 1 base, and 3 bases separated the two germline ends. This CDR3 is 11 amino acids long. The DNA of the CDR3 is TGCAGTGCCCTGAACACCGGGGAGCTGTTTTTT. Translated, it gives CSALNTGELFF.

As regards this clonotype: The junction and the germline gene differ at one end; a read error may be behind it. V usage is TRBV6-4 and J usage is TRBJ1-5; D is unclear. CDR1 MRHNA and CDR2 SNTAGT come from the germline V gene. This CDR3 region has 13 residues. CDR3 DNA sequence: TGTGTCAGCAGTGTACTTATTGGGGAGCCCCAGCATTTT. It encodes CVSSVLIGEPQHF.

On this clonotype itself: A read error is possible here, since a much larger clone lies one base away. The chain employs TRBV27 and TRBJ1-6; D is possibly TRBD1 (5 bases). The V gene's germline CDR1 is MNHEY and CDR2 SMNVEV (reference sequence). The CDR3 is 16 residues long. Deletions cut 2 bases from V and 6 bases from J, with 14 bases between. CDR3 nucleotides: TGTGCCAGCAGTTTACAAGGCCCCGGGGCTAATTCACCCCTCCACTTT. This sequence encodes CASSLQGPGANSPLHF.

This clonotype was found many times. The chain joins TRBV2 to TRBJ1-2; TRBD1 matches 9 bases. The CDR3 is made up of 15 amino acids. After removal of 6 bases from V and 4 bases from J, the junction contained 9 bases not matched to a gene. The germline gives CDR1 SNHLY, CDR2 FYNNEI. CDR3: CASRMTGGTLYGYTF. The CDR3 DNA follows: TGTGCCAGCAGGATGACAGGGGGTACCCTCTATGGCTACACCTTC.